This TCR beta chain came from a study of cytomegalovirus exposure and HLA in healthy donors. The PCR employed 60 Vbeta primers together with 13 Jbeta primers. Measured with immunoSEQ multiplex PCR; TCRdb has only the in-frame clones, and not every one. Seen here are under 200,000 clones, nearly 80% observed once, and the top ten hold 3.1%. The donors (healthy individuals) were bone marrow donors. The CDR3 is 13 residues long. The junction had 8 bases not matched to a gene; V was cut back by 4 bases and J by 10 bases. Per germline, CDR1 SGHRS and CDR2 YFSETQ. Study outcomes and limitations: There were 150 to 200 TCR beta chains listed as cytomegalovirus-associated.

About this clone itself: Its antigen is still unknown.

This TCR was recovered from a middle-aged woman in good health and CMV-seronegative. The sample consisted of PBMCs. V gene TRBV5-1 combines with J gene TRBJ2-1; 7 bases are a match to TRBD2. CDR3 nucleotides: TGCGCCAGCAGCCGCGACTGGGGGGGGGAGCAGTTCTTC. Amino acids: CASSRDWGGEQFF. The full variable domain, in which reference TRBV5-1 and TRBJ2-1 provide the parts outside the CDR3, is KAGVTQTPRYLIKTRGQQVTLSCSPISGHRSVSWYQQTPGQGLQFLFEYFSETQRNKGNFPGRFSGRQFSNSRSEMNVSTLELGDSALYLCASSRDWGGEQFFGPGTRLTVL.